Shown below are 10 T cell receptor beta chains from a single sample sequenced in a study of cytomegalovirus exposure and HLA in healthy donors. 13 Jbeta primers and 60 Vbeta primers were used for the PCR. Here immunoSEQ multiplex PCR was the method, and the copy in TCRdb shows in-frame clones only, minus some. The data contain about 110,000 clones, around four fifths of them seen just once; the ten biggest clones take up 6.5% to 8.5%. Sequenced: PBMCs. The receptors derive from a woman between 50 and 59 years old in good health and CMV-seropositive.

The chain links TRBV6-5 to TRBJ2-3, with 9 bases fitting TRBD2. The CDR3 sequence is 16 residues long. Unmatched junction bases numbered 6, after V lost 0 bases and J lost 5 bases. Per germline, CDR1 MNHEY and CDR2 SVGAGI. CDR3 amino acids: CASSYSSGSGGDTQYF. CDR3 coding DNA: TGTGCCAGCAGTTACTCTAGCGGGAGCGGGGGAGATACGCAGTATTTT.

V is TRBV10-3 and J is TRBJ2-7; 9 bases are shared with TRBD1. This CDR3 contains 14 residues. The junction had 7 bases not matched to a gene; V was cut back by 10 bases and J by 0 bases. CDR1 ENHRY and CDR2 SYGVKD come from the germline V gene. The CDR3 protein is CAKKGQGVSYEQYF. The DNA of the CDR3 is TGTGCCAAAAAGGGACAGGGAGTCTCCTACGAGCAGTACTTC.

V and J are TRBV27 and TRBJ2-3, with 9 bases lining up with TRBD2. The CDR3 has 14 amino acids. The germline gives CDR1 MNHEY, CDR2 SMNVEV (reference sequence). Trimming took 6 bases from V and 6 from J; bases not matched to a gene: 7. CDR3 nucleotides: TGTGCCAGCAGGTTAGCGGGAGTGACGGATACGCAGTATTTT. Amino acids: CASRLAGVTDTQYF.

The rearrangement uses TRBV6-5 and TRBJ1-2, with 9 bases aligning to TRBD1. CDR1 and CDR2 (germline): MNHEY, SVGAGI. CDR3 length: 15 residues. Losses at the gene ends were 6 bases for V and 3 bases for J; bases not matched to a gene: 8. The CDR3 loop is CASRPGTGTYYGYTF. The CDR3 DNA is TGTGCCAGCAGACCCGGGACAGGGACATACTATGGCTACACCTTC.

V gene TRBV5-5 combines with J gene TRBJ2-7, with TRBD1 as a possible D gene (6 bases). The length of the CDR3 is 16 residues. Germline V gene lookup returns CDR1 SGHKS and CDR2 YYEKEE (reference sequence). The V end lost 4 bases, the J end lost 7 bases, and 24 bases lay between the germline ends. CDR3 loop: CASSPGTSMALREQYF. The CDR3 region has the DNA TGTGCCAGCAGCCCGGGGACATCAATGGCCCTACGGGAGCAGTACTTC.

This clone came up once. This chain links TRBV2 with TRBJ1-1, with D perhaps matching TRBD1 (6 bases). Trimming took 2 bases from V and 1 from J, leaving 11 bases between them. The CDR3 runs to 15 residues. Germline values: CDR1 SNHLY, CDR2 FYNNEI. The CDR3 DNA reads as TGTGCCAGCAGTGAAACAGGGAATAGGAACACTGAAGCTTTCTTT. Its translation is CASSETGNRNTEAFF.

This clone was detected only a few times. This rearrangement joins TRBV2 to TRBJ2-7; D possibly corresponds to TRBD1 (6 bases). CDR3 length equals 13 residues. The ends were cut back, 1 base at V and 4 bases at J, with 8 bases in the middle. Looked up from germline, CDR1 is SNHLY and CDR2 is FYNNEI. The CDR3 region is CASSEVQGYEQYF. CDR3 DNA sequence: TGTGCCAGCAGTGAAGTCCAGGGGTACGAGCAGTACTTC.

This chain links TRBV7-9 with TRBJ2-5; tentative D call: TRBD1 (6 bases). The CDR3 contains 14 residues. Germline V lookup: CDR1 SEHNR, CDR2 FQNEAQ (reference sequence). The germline V and J ends were trimmed by 1 base and 1 base, with 7 bases remaining between them. DNA of the CDR3: TGTGCCAGCAGCTTAGTCAGGGGCCAAGAGACCCAGTACTTC. Translated, it gives CASSLVRGQETQYF.

The rearrangement links TRBV27 to TRBJ2-7, with 11 bases identical to TRBD2. This CDR3 is built from 15 residues. Trimming took 5 bases from V and 3 from J; bases not matched to a gene: 6. Germline V gene sequence: CDR1 MNHEY, CDR2 SMNVEV (reference sequence). The CDR3 coding sequence is TGTGCCAGCAGTGCCCGACTAGCGGGAAGCTACGAGCAGTACTTC. As protein: CASSARLAGSYEQYF.

The table lists this clone with a count of one. This chain links TRBV11-3 with TRBJ2-1, with TRBD2 identical over 9 bases. Losses at the gene ends were 0 bases for V and 4 bases for J; bases not matched to a gene: 4. The germline V gene has CDR1 SGHNT and CDR2 YENEEA. CDR3 length: 16 amino acids. The CDR3 DNA is TGTGCCAGCAGCTTAGATGGGACTAGCATATACAATGAGCAGTTCTTC. Its protein product is CASSLDGTSIYNEQFF.